Below are 27 T cell receptor beta chains sequenced from a single sample in a study of shared clonotypes between healthy human individuals. Only in-frame clones appear in the TCRdb table, and some are missing; sequencing was by immunoSEQ multiplex PCR. The table has roughly 1.5 million clones, nearly 99% seen once. Material: naive CD4+ T cells sorted from blood. Sample subset: CD45RA+ positively selected. The receptors here all came from a man younger than 45 in good health.

This chain joins TRBV14 and TRBJ2-5, with 8 bases identical to TRBD2. Germline assignment: CDR1 SGHDN and CDR2 FVKESK. J gave up 7 bases and V 0 bases, and 10 bases lay outside the gene matches. CDR3 length: 16 residues. This CDR3 is CASSQDLVGGGRTQYF. CDR3 bases: TGTGCCAGCAGCCAAGATCTGGTCGGGGGGGGTCGGACCCAGTACTTC.

This clone was seen once. The CDR3 DNA reads TGCGCCAGCAGGGGTACGGAACAAGATGGCTACACCTTC. Protein: CASRGTEQDGYTF. J is TRBJ1-2 and V is TRBV5-1; no clear D gene. Per germline, CDR1 SGHRS and CDR2 YFSETQ. Between the trimmed V and J ends, which lost 5 bases and 6 bases, there was a span of 14 bases. The CDR3 sequence is 13 residues long.

The V and J genes are TRBV5-1 and TRBJ2-2; tentatively, D is TRBD2 (5 bases). The length of the CDR3 is 15 residues. CDR1 SGHRS and CDR2 YFSETQ come from the germline V gene. V lost 6 bases and J lost 3, with 15 bases in between. The CDR3: CASMIDGGYTGELFF. CDR3 nucleotides: TGCGCCAGCATGATTGATGGAGGTTACACCGGGGAGCTGTTTTTT.

The V call is TRBV18, the J call TRBJ2-1, with 11 bases aligning to TRBD1. CDR1 and CDR2 (germline): KGHSH, LQKENI. This CDR3 has 15 residues. The ends lost 3 bases at V and 4 bases at J; junction bases unmatched: 2. The CDR3 is CASSPRDRGYNEQFF. In DNA, the CDR3 is TGTGCCAGCTCACCCCGGGACAGGGGGTACAATGAGCAGTTCTTC. Using reference TRBV18 and TRBJ2-1 for the parts outside the CDR3, the full variable domain is NAGVMQNPRHLVRRRGQEARLRCSPMKGHSHVYWYRQLPEEGLKFMVYLQKENIIDESGMPKERFSAEFPKEGPSILRIQQVVRGDSAAYFCASSPRDRGYNEQFFGPGTRLTVL.

This chain joins TRBV2 and TRBJ2-6; possible D gene TRBD2, 7 bases. The CDR3 sequence is 18 residues long. V lost 4 bases, J lost 0 bases, and 16 bases lay in between. Germline loops: CDR1 SNHLY, CDR2 FYNNEI. In DNA, the CDR3 is TGTGCCAGCAGTGGGCGGGGGACACAAACCTCTGGGGCCAACGTCCTGACTTTC. Translation gives CASSGRGTQTSGANVLTF.

The V gene is TRBV28, the J gene TRBJ2-7, with 9 bases lining up with TRBD1. CDR1 MDHEN and CDR2 SYDVKM come from the germline V gene. J gave up 2 bases and V 6 bases, and 8 bases lay outside the gene matches. The CDR3 runs to 15 residues. DNA for the CDR3: TGTGCCAGCAGACCTACCGGGACAGGGACCTACGAGCAGTACTTC. Translating gives CASRPTGTGTYEQYF.

The chain couples TRBV7-2 to TRBJ2-7, with 12 bases aligning to TRBD2. This CDR3 has 14 residues. The ends lost 1 base at V and 9 bases at J; junction bases unmatched: 4. The V gene's germline CDR1 is SGHTA and CDR2 FQGNSA. The CDR3 is CASSLGLTSGGQYF. DNA of the CDR3: TGTGCCAGCAGCTTAGGTCTGACTAGCGGGGGGCAGTACTTC.

The gene calls are TRBV9 and TRBJ2-6; possibly TRBD1 for D (7 bases). Trimming removed 3 bases from V and 1 base from J, with 11 bases in between. CDR3 size: 16 residues. Looked up from germline, CDR1 is SGDLS and CDR2 is YYNGEE. CDR3 in amino acids: CASSATGRSGANVLTF. In DNA, the CDR3 is TGTGCCAGCAGCGCGACAGGGAGGTCTGGGGCCAACGTCCTGACTTTC.

This chain connects TRBV5-4 to TRBJ2-1; 9 nucleotides match TRBD1. The CDR3 is made up of 16 amino acids. Germline values: CDR1 SGHNT, CDR2 YYREEE (reference sequence). The junction had 10 bases not matched to a gene; V was cut back by 4 bases and J by 5 bases. As DNA, the CDR3 is TGTGCCAGCAGCAAACCGGACAGGGGAGGGCACAATGAGCAGTTCTTC. Protein sequence: CASSKPDRGGHNEQFF.

V gene TRBV5-4 combines with J gene TRBJ2-2; either TRBD1 or TRBD2 may supply D (6 bases each). V gave up 9 bases and J gave up 7 bases, with 22 bases separating them. The CDR3 is made up of 15 amino acids. Per germline, CDR1 SGHNT and CDR2 YYREEE (reference sequence). The CDR3 spells CATWSGGAKHGELFF. CDR3 nucleotide sequence: TGTGCCACCTGGTCCGGGGGCGCCAAACACGGGGAGCTGTTTTTT.

This chain's CDR3 is CSGTKGAETQYF. CDR3 sequence (DNA): TGCAGCGGAACAAAGGGTGCGGAGACCCAGTACTTC. The genes are TRBV29-1 and TRBJ2-5; D uncertain. In germline, CDR1 is SQVTM, CDR2 ANQGSEA. V lost 7 bases and J lost 5, with 14 bases in between. This CDR3 has 12 amino acids.

The CDR3 DNA reads TGCGCCAGCAGCCACGGACAGGGGGCGGACACTGAAGCTTTCTTT. Translated: CASSHGQGADTEAFF. The chain links TRBV5-1 to TRBJ1-1; 11 nucleotides agree with TRBD1. Germline lookup yields CDR1 SGHRS and CDR2 YFSETQ. The CDR3 consists of 15 residues. V lost 4 bases, J lost 3 bases, and 5 bases stayed unmatched.

The table lists this clone with a count of one. The rearrangement joins TRBV25-1 to TRBJ2-7; 7 bases line up with TRBD2. Trimming removed 2 bases from V and 6 bases from J; junction bases left unmatched: 13. CDR1 is MGHDK, CDR2 SYGVNS, per germline. The CDR3 totals 16 residues. The DNA for the CDR3 is TGTGCCAGCAGTGAAGAAGGGGCGGGAGTTGGGGTCGAGCAGTACTTC. It encodes CASSEEGAGVGVEQYF.

The V call is TRBV5-1, the J call TRBJ2-3; no clear D. The CDR3 is 14 residues long. CDR1 is SGHRS and CDR2 is YFSETQ in the germline V gene. V lost 7 bases and J 3 bases, leaving 15 bases between the germline ends. CDR3 in amino acids: CASSGELWTDTQYF. CDR3 bases: TGCGCCAGCTCCGGAGAACTTTGGACAGATACGCAGTATTTT.

V usage is TRBV15 and J usage is TRBJ1-1; unclear D gene. This CDR3 region has 16 residues. Deletions cut 5 bases from V and 2 bases from J, with 18 bases between. From germline, CDR1 is LNHNV and CDR2 YYDKDF (reference sequence). The CDR3, as DNA: TGTGCCACCAGCCTTACCATAGGGATTTTAAACACTGAAGCTTTCTTT. Translation: CATSLTIGILNTEAFF.

The rearrangement joins TRBV25-1 to TRBJ2-5, with TRBD1 as a possible D gene (6 bases). The germline V gene encodes CDR1 MGHDK and CDR2 SYGVNS. The V end was cut by 5 bases, the J end by 5 bases, with 15 bases between. The CDR3 has 14 residues. CDR3 bases: TGTGCCAGCAGTTCGCCAGGGGTATCGGAGACCCAGTACTTC. It yields the protein CASSSPGVSETQYF.

The J gene is TRBJ2-3, the V gene TRBV16, with 7 bases that match TRBD2. With V trimmed by 2 bases and J by 0 bases, 8 bases remained unmatched. CDR3 length equals 17 residues. Germline V CDR1 and CDR2: KGHSY, FQNENV. CDR3 protein: CASSQLPSGASTDTQYF. DNA for the CDR3: TGTGCCAGCAGCCAACTGCCTAGCGGTGCTAGCACAGATACGCAGTATTTT.

The genes are TRBV4-1 and TRBJ2-1, with 9 bases matching TRBD1. The CDR3 totals 15 residues. Per the germline V gene, CDR1 is MGHRA and CDR2 is YSYEKL. V dropped 4 bases and J dropped 8; count of bases not matched to a gene: 9. The DNA for the CDR3 is TGCGCCAGCAGCCTAACAGGGGGCTTTGTCTATGAGCAGTTCTTC. It encodes CASSLTGGFVYEQFF.

The chain is built from TRBV27 and TRBJ2-3; TRBD1 agrees at 7 bases. Trimming at V came to 3 bases and at J to 1 base, leaving 7 bases not matched to a gene. Germline-derived CDR1 and CDR2 are MNHEY and SMNVEV (reference sequence). The CDR3 has 16 amino acids. CDR3 coding DNA: TGTGCCAGCAGTTTTTCTGAAGACAGGGGCACAGATACGCAGTATTTT. This encodes CASSFSEDRGTDTQYF.

The V call is TRBV19, the J call TRBJ2-5; 7 bases fit TRBD2. The CDR3 has 15 residues. The trim removed 1 base at V and 1 base at J, leaving 3 bases unmatched. Germline V gene lookup returns CDR1 LNHDA and CDR2 SQIVND (reference sequence). The DNA of the CDR3 is TGTGCCAGTAGTATAGGCGGGAGTAGCCAAGAGACCCAGTACTTC. This gives the protein CASSIGGSSQETQYF. The entire variable domain, with the rest obtained from reference TRBV19 and TRBJ2-5, is as follows: DGGITQSPKYLFRKEGQNVTLSCEQNLNHDAMYWYRQDPGQGLRLIYYSQIVNDFQKGDIAEGYSVSREKKESFPLTVTSAQKNPTAFYLCASSIGGSSQETQYFGPGTRLLVL.

This chain links TRBV14 with TRBJ2-5, with 7 bases identical to TRBD1. Per germline, CDR1 SGHDN and CDR2 FVKESK. This CDR3 comprises 16 residues. With V trimmed by 4 bases and J by 0 bases, 8 bases remained unmatched. The CDR3 protein is CASSLRTGPNQETQYF. CDR3 in DNA: TGTGCCAGCAGCCTCCGGACAGGCCCCAACCAAGAGACCCAGTACTTC.

The genes are TRBV6-6 and TRBJ1-1; the D gene is possibly TRBD1 (6 bases). The CDR3 length is 13 residues. Per germline, CDR1 MNHNY and CDR2 SVGAGI (reference sequence). Trimming cost V 10 bases and J 1 base, with 13 bases left between them. The CDR3 DNA reads as TGTGCCATCAGGACAGAGCCGAACACTGAAGCTTTCTTT. Protein: CAIRTEPNTEAFF.

The chain has TRBV9 and TRBJ1-3; 7 bases align to TRBD1. The CDR3 has 15 residues. Trimming cost V 3 bases and J 2 bases; bases outside gene matches: 5. CDR1 is SGDLS and CDR2 is YYNGEE in the germline V gene. CDR3 in DNA: TGTGCCAGCAGCGGCTCGACAGGGACTGGAAACACCATATATTTT. Translating it yields CASSGSTGTGNTIYF.

This sequence joins TRBV27 and TRBJ2-7; D not certain. V was pared by 6 bases and J by 3 bases, with 18 bases between. This CDR3 comprises 15 residues. Looked up from germline, CDR1 is MNHEY and CDR2 is SMNVEV (reference sequence). The chain's CDR3 is CASSRRPKLDYEQYF. DNA of the CDR3: TGTGCCAGCAGCCGACGCCCGAAATTGGACTACGAGCAGTACTTC.

This clone was observed once. V gene TRBV10-1 combines with J gene TRBJ2-7; TRBD1 is a possible D gene (6 bases). The CDR3 runs 14 residues. Germline-derived CDR1 and CDR2 are WNHNN and SYGVQD (reference sequence). Trimming removed 7 bases from V and 4 bases from J, with 17 bases in between. The CDR3 DNA reads TGCGCCAGCAAGGTCAAACAGGGATTTTACGAGCAGTACTTC. The encoded protein is CASKVKQGFYEQYF.

The V and J genes are TRBV5-1 and TRBJ2-5; the D call may be TRBD1 or TRBD2 (6 bases each). Per the germline V gene, CDR1 is SGHRS and CDR2 is YFSETQ. The CDR3 has 16 amino acids. V dropped 1 base and J dropped 4 bases, with 17 bases sitting between them. The CDR3 sequence is CASSLPPGGAGETQYF. The DNA for the CDR3 is TGCGCCAGCAGCTTGCCACCCGGGGGCGCGGGAGAGACCCAGTACTTC.

The chain recombines TRBV11-3 with TRBJ2-2, with D possibly being TRBD2 (5 bases). This CDR3 has 16 amino acids. Trimming left V 4 bases short and J 1 base short, with 13 bases between. CDR1 SGHNT and CDR2 YENEEA come from the germline V gene. The CDR3 DNA sequence: TGTGCCAGCAGCTCAGCGTTTGCGGGGAACACCGGGGAGCTGTTTTTT. As protein: CASSSAFAGNTGELFF.